The subject of this entry is one TCR beta chain. This specimen belongs to a study of cytomegalovirus exposure and HLA in healthy donors. PCR was performed using 60 Vbeta and 13 Jbeta primers. TCRdb's copy holds only in-frame clones and misses some; the assay was immunoSEQ multiplex PCR. The table lists over 130,000 clones, 65% to 85% of them singletons. The CDR3 sequence is 17 residues long. Germline trimming cut 0 bases from V and 6 bases from J; bases unmatched to any gene: 10. Per germline, CDR1 SGHRS and CDR2 YFSETQ. Sequenced: PBMCs. This receptor was identified in a male donor in good health and CMV-seronegative. V and J are TRBV5-1 and TRBJ2-1; TRBD2 aligns across 9 bases. The CDR3 region has the DNA TGCGCCAGCAGCTTGGATGGTTCGTCTAGCGGGATCAATGAGCAGTTCTTC. Translated: CASSLDGSSSGINEQFF.